This T cell receptor (beta chain) came from a study of molecular identifiers for immune sequencing clone quantification. Whole-study results and caveats: Effector cells had over 99% of their molecules in clones above 20 RNA copies, while naive cells had under 1%.

Library preparation followed earlier protocols using designated TCR primers. TCRdb reanalysed the PCR reads using MiXCR and keeps one entry per CDR3 protein. The table has about 100,000 distinct CDR3 sequences, roughly 38% seen once. This clonotype turned up a few times. What it recognizes is unknown. This TCR was recovered from a human donor in good health. Some libraries in this study had Jurkat cell RNA spiked in. Material: naive CD8+ T cells from blood, with Jurkat cell RNA spiked in. Specified subset: FACS-sorted CD8+CD4-CCR7+CD45RA+ naive T cells.

The CDR3 protein is CASSPGQGDADTQYF. The CDR3 DNA reads TGTGCCAGCAGTCCCGGACAGGGGGATGCAGATACGCAGTATTTT. The chain couples TRBV7-3 to TRBJ2-3; 10 bases match TRBD1. The germline V gene has CDR1 SGHTA and CDR2 FQGTGA. The CDR3 is 15 residues long. Trimming cost V 6 bases and J 4 bases; bases outside gene matches: 7.